The 2 T cell receptor beta chains below all came from one sample that was sequenced in a study of cytomegalovirus exposure and HLA in healthy donors. Both 60 Vbeta primers and 13 Jbeta primers went into the PCR. Clones were read by immunoSEQ multiplex PCR, and TCRdb kept only the in-frame ones, dropping some. The sample shows 170,000 or so clones, around 74% of them seen only once. Sequencing was carried out using PBMCs. The receptors were sampled from a woman between 25 and 40 years old in good health and CMV-seronegative.

This chain uses TRBV2 with TRBJ2-7, with 8 bases that match TRBD1. CDR3 length: 15 residues. Unmatched junction bases numbered 7, after V lost 5 bases and J lost 1 base. Looked up from germline, CDR1 is SNHLY and CDR2 is FYNNEI. Here the CDR3 DNA reads TGTGCCAGCAGTTTCAACAGGGGGGAATCCTACGAGCAGTACTTC. Translating it yields CASSFNRGESYEQYF.

The chain couples TRBV7-9 to TRBJ1-4; D not certain. Germline CDR1 and CDR2: SEHNR and FQNEAQ (reference sequence). V lost 0 bases and J lost 1, with 6 bases in between. The CDR3 is 15 amino acids. The CDR3 region is CASSLAVRTNEKLFF. CDR3 coding DNA: TGTGCCAGCAGCTTAGCGGTCAGAACTAATGAAAAACTGTTTTTT.